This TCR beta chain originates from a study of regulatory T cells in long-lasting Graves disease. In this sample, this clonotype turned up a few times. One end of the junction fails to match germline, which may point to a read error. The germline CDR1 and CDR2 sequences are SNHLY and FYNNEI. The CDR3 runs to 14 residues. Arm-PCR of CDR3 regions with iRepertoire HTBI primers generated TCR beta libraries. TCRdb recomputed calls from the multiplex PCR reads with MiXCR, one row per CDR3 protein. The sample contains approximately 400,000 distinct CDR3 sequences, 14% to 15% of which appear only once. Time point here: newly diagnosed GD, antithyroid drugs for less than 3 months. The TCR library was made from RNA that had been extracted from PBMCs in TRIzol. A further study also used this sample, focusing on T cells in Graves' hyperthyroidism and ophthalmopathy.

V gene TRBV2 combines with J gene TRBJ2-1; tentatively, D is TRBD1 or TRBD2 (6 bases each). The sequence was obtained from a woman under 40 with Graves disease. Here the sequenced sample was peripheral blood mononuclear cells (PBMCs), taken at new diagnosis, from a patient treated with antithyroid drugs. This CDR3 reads CAGSEGRGGNEQFF. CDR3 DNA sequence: TGTGCCGGCAGTGAGGGCAGGGGAGGCAATGAGCAGTTCTTC.